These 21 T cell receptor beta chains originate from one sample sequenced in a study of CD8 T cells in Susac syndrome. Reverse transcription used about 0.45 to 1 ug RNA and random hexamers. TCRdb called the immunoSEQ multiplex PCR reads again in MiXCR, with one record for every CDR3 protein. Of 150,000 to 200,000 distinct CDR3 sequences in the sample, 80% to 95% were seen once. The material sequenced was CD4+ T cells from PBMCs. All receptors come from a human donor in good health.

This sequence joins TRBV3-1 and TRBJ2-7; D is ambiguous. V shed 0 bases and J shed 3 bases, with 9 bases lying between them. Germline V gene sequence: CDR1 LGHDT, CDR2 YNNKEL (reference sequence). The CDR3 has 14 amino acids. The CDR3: CASSQDARSYEQYF. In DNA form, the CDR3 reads TGTGCCAGCAGCCAAGATGCACGAAGCTACGAGCAGTACTTC.

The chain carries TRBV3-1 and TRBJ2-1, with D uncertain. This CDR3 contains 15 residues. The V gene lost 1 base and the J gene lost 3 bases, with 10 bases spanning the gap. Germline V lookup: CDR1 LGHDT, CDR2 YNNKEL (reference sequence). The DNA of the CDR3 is TGTGCCAGCAGCCAAGGGGGTCTCGTCTACAATGAGCAGTTCTTC. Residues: CASSQGGLVYNEQFF.

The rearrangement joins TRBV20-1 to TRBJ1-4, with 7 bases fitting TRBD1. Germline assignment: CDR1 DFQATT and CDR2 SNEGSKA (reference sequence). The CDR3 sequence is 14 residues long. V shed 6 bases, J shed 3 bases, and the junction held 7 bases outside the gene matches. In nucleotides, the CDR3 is TGCAGTGCCAGGGGGGGGTCGGCTAATGAAAAACTGTTTTTT. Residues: CSARGGSANEKLFF.

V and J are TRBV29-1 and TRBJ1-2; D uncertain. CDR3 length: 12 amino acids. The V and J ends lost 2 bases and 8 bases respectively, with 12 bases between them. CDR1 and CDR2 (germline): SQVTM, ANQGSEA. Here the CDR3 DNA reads TGCAGCGTTGAATCGCCAGGAGAGGGCTACACCTTC. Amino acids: CSVESPGEGYTF.

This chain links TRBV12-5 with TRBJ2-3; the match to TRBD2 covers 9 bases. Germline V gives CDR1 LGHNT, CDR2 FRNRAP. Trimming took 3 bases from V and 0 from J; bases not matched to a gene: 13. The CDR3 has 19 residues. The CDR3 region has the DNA TGTGCTAGTGGTTTTTCACGCGGGGGGGCGGGCCTGAGCACAGATACGCAGTATTTT. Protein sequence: CASGFSRGGAGLSTDTQYF.

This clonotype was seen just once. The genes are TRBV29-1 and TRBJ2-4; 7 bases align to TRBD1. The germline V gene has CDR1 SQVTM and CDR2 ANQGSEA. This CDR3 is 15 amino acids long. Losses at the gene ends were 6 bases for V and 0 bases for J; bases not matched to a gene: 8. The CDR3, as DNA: TGCAGCGTAAGCTGGGACAGACTAGCCAAAAACATTCAGTACTTC. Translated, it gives CSVSWDRLAKNIQYF.

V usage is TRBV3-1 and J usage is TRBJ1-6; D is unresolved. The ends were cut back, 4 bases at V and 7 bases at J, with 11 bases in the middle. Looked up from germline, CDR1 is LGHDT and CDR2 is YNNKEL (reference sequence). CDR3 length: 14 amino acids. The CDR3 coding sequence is TGTGCCAGCAGCCCGGAAACTCTCAATTCACCCCTCCACTTT. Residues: CASSPETLNSPLHF.

The CDR3 nucleotides are TGCGCCAGCAGCACCACGCAGGGTAAAGCCGGGGAGCTGTTTTTT. Its protein is CASSTTQGKAGELFF. The V call is TRBV5-1, the J call TRBJ2-2; a possible D gene is TRBD1 (5 bases). This CDR3 has 15 residues. Trimming removed 4 bases at V and 6 bases at J, with 16 bases between. Germline V gene sequence: CDR1 SGHRS, CDR2 YFSETQ.

The CDR3 region has the DNA TGTGCCATCAGGGGGACCGACAGGAACACTGAAGCTTTCTTT. This sequence encodes CAIRGTDRNTEAFF. The chain uses TRBV10-3 and TRBJ1-1; D may be TRBD1 (5 bases). V lost 6 bases and J lost 1, with 12 bases in between. The CDR3 contains 14 residues. In germline, CDR1 is ENHRY, CDR2 SYGVKD.

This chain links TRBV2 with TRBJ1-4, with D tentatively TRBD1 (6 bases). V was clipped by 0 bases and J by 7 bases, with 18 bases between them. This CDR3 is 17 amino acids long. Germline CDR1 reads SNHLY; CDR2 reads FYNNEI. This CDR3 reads CASSEADVQGRLEKLFF. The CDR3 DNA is TGTGCCAGCAGTGAAGCGGACGTCCAGGGGCGCCTTGAAAAACTGTTTTTT.

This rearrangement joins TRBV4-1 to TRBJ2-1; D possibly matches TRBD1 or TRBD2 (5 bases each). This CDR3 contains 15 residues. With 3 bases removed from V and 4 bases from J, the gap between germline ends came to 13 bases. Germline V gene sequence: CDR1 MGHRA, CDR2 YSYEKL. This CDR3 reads CASSQPGTRYNEQFF. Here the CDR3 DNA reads TGCGCCAGCAGCCAGCCCGGGACCCGATACAATGAGCAGTTCTTC.

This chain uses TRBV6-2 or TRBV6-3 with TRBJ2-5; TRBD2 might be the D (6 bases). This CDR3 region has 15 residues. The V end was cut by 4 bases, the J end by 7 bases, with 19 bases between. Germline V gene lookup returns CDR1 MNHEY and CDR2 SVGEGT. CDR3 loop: CASSSSSGTSGTQYF. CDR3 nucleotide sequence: TGTGCCAGCAGTTCCTCGTCTGGGACTTCTGGGACCCAGTACTTC.

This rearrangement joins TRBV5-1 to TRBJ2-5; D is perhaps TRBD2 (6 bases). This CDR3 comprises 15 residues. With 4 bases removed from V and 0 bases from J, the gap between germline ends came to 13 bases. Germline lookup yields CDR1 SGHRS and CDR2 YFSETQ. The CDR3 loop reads CASSRGTLYQETQYF. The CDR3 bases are TGCGCCAGCAGCCGCGGGACCTTGTACCAAGAGACCCAGTACTTC.

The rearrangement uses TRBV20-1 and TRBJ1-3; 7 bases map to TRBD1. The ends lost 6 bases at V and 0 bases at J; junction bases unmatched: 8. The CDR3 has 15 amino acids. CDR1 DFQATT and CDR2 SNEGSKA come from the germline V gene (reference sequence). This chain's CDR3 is CSATGQANSGNTIYF. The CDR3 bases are TGCAGTGCCACCGGACAGGCTAACTCTGGAAACACCATATATTTT.

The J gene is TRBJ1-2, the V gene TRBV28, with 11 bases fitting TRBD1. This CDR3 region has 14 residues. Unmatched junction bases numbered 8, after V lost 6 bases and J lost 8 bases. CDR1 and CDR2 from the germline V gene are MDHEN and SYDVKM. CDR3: CASRGGQGAKGYTF. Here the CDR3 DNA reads TGTGCCAGCAGAGGAGGACAGGGGGCTAAAGGCTACACCTTC.

CDR3 coding DNA: TGTGCCAGCAGGTTCCAAGGAGGGGCCAACGTCCTGACTTTC. Translating gives CASRFQGGANVLTF. The rearrangement links TRBV2 to TRBJ2-6, with D hard to call. V was trimmed by 6 bases and J by 4 bases, leaving 10 bases between them. There are 14 residues in the CDR3. Germline V CDR1 and CDR2: SNHLY, FYNNEI.

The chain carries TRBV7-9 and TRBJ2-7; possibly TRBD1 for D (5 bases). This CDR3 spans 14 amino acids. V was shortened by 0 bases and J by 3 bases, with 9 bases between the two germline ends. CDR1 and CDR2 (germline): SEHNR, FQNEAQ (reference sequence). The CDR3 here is CASSLAGVNYEQYF. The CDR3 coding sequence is TGTGCCAGCAGCTTAGCAGGGGTCAACTACGAGCAGTACTTC.

CDR3 sequence: CASLSSGGHGYTF. The CDR3 nucleotides are TGTGCCAGCCTATCGTCAGGGGGGCATGGCTACACCTTC. The chain is built from TRBV12-3 or TRBV12-4 and TRBJ1-2, with 7 bases fitting TRBD1. This CDR3 contains 13 residues. The V gene end was trimmed by 8 bases and the J gene end by 6 bases; junction bases not matched to a gene: 9.

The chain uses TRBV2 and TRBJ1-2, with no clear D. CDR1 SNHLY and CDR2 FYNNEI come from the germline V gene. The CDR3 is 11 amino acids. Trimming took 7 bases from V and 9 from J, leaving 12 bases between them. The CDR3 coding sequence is TGTGCCAGCACTGGAGAGGCGAGCTACACCTTC. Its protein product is CASTGEASYTF.

The CDR3 DNA reads TGTGCCAGCAGCTTCCAAGGTAGCGGGGTTAGCTACGAGCAGTACTTC. Translated, it gives CASSFQGSGVSYEQYF. V and J are TRBV7-9 and TRBJ2-7, with 8 bases lining up with TRBD2. V lost 3 bases and J lost 3; bases outside the gene matches: 10. This CDR3 region has 16 residues. Germline loops: CDR1 SEHNR, CDR2 FQNEAQ (reference sequence).

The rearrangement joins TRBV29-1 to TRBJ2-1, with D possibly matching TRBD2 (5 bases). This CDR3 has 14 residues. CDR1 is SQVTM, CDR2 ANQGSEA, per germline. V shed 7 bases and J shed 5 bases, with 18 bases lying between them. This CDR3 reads CSASFGLANNEQFF. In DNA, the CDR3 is TGCAGCGCCTCCTTTGGCCTAGCCAACAATGAGCAGTTCTTC.